A selection of T cell receptor beta chains follows, all from one sample in a study of T cell responses to AZD1222 COVID-19 vaccine. Assay used: immunoSEQ multiplex PCR; TCRdb lists only in-frame clones, some missing. The data hold about 100,000 clones, with around 84% observed a single time. Here the sequenced sample was peripheral blood, taken on day 0 of AZD1222 vaccination. These receptors were taken from an adult in good health. CDR3s leave out the opening cysteine and the closing phenylalanine or tryptophan.

v_gene	j_gene	CDR3aa
TRBV6-1	TRBJ1-2	ASSEASGNYGYT
TRBV19	TRBJ1-4	ASSRDSFATNEKLF
TRBV4-1	TRBJ2-2	ASSQEGGRIPTGELF
TRBV18	TRBJ1-1	ASSADRGNTEAF
TRBV7-2	TRBJ1-2	ASSPLVRANYGYT
TRBV6-5	TRBJ2-2	ASRYGVVDSGELF
TRBV7-2	TRBJ1-2	ASSSPELYGYT
TRBV4-3	TRBJ1-1	ASRLTGVDTEAF
TRBV27	TRBJ1-6	ASRAGTGSSYNSPLH
TRBV6-2/TRBV6-3	TRBJ2-1	ASSSTGVNEQF
TRBV7-9	TRBJ2-1	ASSLAPRAFYNEQF
TRBV5-1	TRBJ2-2	ASSFDRKNTGELF
TRBV18	TRBJ1-5	ASSPTGTNSNQPQH
TRBV18	TRBJ1-3	ASSPSDSEGGNTIY
TRBV11-3	TRBJ2-7	ASSPWERPYEQY
TRBV28	TRBJ2-1	ASSLSRGTSGRMASYNEQF
TRBV27	TRBJ2-7	ASSRLTGREQY
TRBV6-5	TRBJ2-1	ASSYRSGSTYNEQF
TRBV5-1	TRBJ2-1	AIPLTAKPGLAGGSYNEQF
TRBV28	TRBJ1-5	ASSLSAEWVGNQPQH
TRBV12-3/TRBV12-4	TRBJ1-3	ASSGQLGNTIY
TRBV6-1	TRBJ2-2	AGARGGLYTGELF
TRBV3-1/TRBV3-2	TRBJ1-1	ASSQVSGNTEAF
TRBV28	TRBJ1-5	ASSLDSPGVYSNQPQH
TRBV5-1	TRBJ1-1	ASSQKGGMNTEAF
TRBV27	TRBJ2-1	ASSLFGSYEQF
TRBV30	TRBJ1-2	ALGRVNGNYGYT
TRBV19	TRBJ2-6	ASSPDRAGANVLT
TRBV28	TRBJ1-2	ASSLWGAAYGYT
TRBV4-1	TRBJ2-7	ASSQVGRYEQY
TRBV11-2	TRBJ1-6	ASSFRGVNSPLH
TRBV30	TRBJ1-1	AWVWGSNTEAF
TRBV5-8	TRBJ1-3	ASSYSTTGVGNTIY
TRBV4-3	TRBJ1-6	ASSQRINSPLH
TRBV14	TRBJ1-2	ASSQGQGARYGYT
TRBV9	TRBJ1-2	ASSVNPMTGNGYT
TRBV19	TRBJ2-7	ASSITPWGQGRGYEQY
TRBV7-6	TRBJ1-4	ASSPSTGSAEKLF
TRBV12-3/TRBV12-4	TRBJ1-2	ASLGDSNYGYT
TRBV28	TRBJ2-7	ASSLFSETYEQY
TRBV12-5	TRBJ1-2	ASGPTGGASSAGYT
TRBV28	TRBJ1-1	ASLGNTEAF
TRBV9	TRBJ2-1	ASSSIAGVNEQF